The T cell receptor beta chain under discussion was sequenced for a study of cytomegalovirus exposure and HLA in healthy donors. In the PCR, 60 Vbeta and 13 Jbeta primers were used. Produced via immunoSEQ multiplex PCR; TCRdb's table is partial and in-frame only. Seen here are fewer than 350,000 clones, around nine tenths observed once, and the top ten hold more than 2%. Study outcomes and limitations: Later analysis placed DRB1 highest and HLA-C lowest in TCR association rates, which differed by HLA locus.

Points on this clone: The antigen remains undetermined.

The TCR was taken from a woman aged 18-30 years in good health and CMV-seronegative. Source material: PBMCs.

CDR3 residues: CASSLQGNEQFF. CDR3 DNA: TGTGCCAGCAGTTTACAGGGCAATGAGCAGTTCTTC. This rearrangement joins TRBV5-6 to TRBJ2-1, with D perhaps matching TRBD1 (6 bases). V was shortened by 5 bases and J by 6 bases, with 9 bases between the two germline ends. Germline assignment: CDR1 SGHDT and CDR2 YYEEEE. This CDR3 region has 12 residues. Full variable domain (outside the CDR3, taken from reference TRBV5-6 and TRBJ2-1): DAGVTQSPTHLIKTRGQQVTLRCSPKSGHDTVSWYQQALGQGPQFIFQYYEEEERQRGNFPDRFSGHQFPNYSSELNVNALLLGDSALYLCASSLQGNEQFFGPGTRLTVL.